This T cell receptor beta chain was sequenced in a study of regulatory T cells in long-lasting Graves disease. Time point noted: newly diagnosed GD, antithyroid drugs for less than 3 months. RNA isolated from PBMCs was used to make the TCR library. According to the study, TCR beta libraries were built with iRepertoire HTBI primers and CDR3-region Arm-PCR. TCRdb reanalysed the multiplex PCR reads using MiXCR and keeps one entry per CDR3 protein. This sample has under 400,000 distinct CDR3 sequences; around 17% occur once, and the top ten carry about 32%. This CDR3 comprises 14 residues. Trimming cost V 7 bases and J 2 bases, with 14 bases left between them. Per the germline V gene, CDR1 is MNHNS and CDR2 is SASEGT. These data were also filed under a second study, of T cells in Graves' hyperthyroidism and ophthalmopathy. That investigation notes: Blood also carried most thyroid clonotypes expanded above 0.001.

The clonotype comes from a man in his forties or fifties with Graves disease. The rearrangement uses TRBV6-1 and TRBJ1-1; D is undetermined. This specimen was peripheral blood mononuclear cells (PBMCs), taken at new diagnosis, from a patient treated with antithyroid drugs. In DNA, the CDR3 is TGTGCCAGCATTCTATCCGGCCTAAACACTGAAGCTTTCTTT. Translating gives CASILSGLNTEAFF.